This TCR beta chain was captured in a study of regulatory T cells in long-lasting Graves disease. Study-level findings and limits: Among samples with persistent disease, TRBV28, TRBJ1-2 and TRBJ2-5 were favored. Those with persistent Graves' had less TCR diversity than newly diagnosed patients.

As for time point: persistent/refractory GD, antithyroid drugs over 5 years with positive TRAb. PBMC RNA was the source of the TCR library. Criteria from the American Thyroid Association guidelines were applied to diagnose Graves' disease. Remarks on this clonotype: Its antigen is still unknown.

Germline CDR1 reads MDHEN; CDR2 reads SYDVKM. The V gene end was trimmed by 3 bases and the J gene end by 2 bases; junction bases not matched to a gene: 4. The CDR3 extends over 15 amino acids. According to the study, TCR beta libraries were built with iRepertoire HTBI primers and CDR3-region Arm-PCR. Per the original data handling: Identification yielded around 64 TRBV and around 15 TRBJ segments across samples. TCRdb re-derived calls from the multiplex PCR reads in MiXCR, one entry per CDR3 protein. The V and J calls come from TCRdb's annotation, not from the publication. The profile shows some 450,000 distinct CDR3 sequences, 23% of them singletons.

This chain connects TRBV28 to TRBJ2-7; 10 nucleotides line up with TRBD1. Sequenced here: peripheral blood mononuclear cells (PBMCs), sampled when the disease was refractory, from a patient treated with antithyroid drugs. The TCR comes from a female donor with Graves disease. The CDR3 nucleotides read TGTGCCAGCAGTTTGGGGACAGGGGAGACCTACGAGCAGTACTTC. Translated, it gives CASSLGTGETYEQYF.